The clone carrying this T cell receptor beta chain was observed at least ten times. The antigen is not known. The sample's time point: persistent/refractory GD, antithyroid drugs over 5 years with positive TRAb. Extracted RNA from PBMCs served as the source of the TCR library. The data originate from a study of regulatory T cells in long-lasting Graves disease. Study conclusions and caveats: Since the sample size was small, accuracy may have been reduced. The persistent group shared around 2,600 public clonotypes, more than the approximately 890 shared by new patients.

Combining iRepertoire HTBI primers with Arm-PCR of CDR3 regions, the authors built TCR beta libraries. Study processing details: Throughout the samples, researchers identified 55 to 65 TRBV and approximately 14 TRBJ segments. TCRdb re-called the multiplex PCR reads with MiXCR, one entry per CDR3 protein. The V and J calls here are based on TCRdb, not the publication. The data show about 420,000 distinct CDR3 sequences, 23% seen once. Sequencing was performed on peripheral blood mononuclear cells (PBMCs), taken when the disease was refractory, from a patient treated with antithyroid drugs. This receptor was identified in a female donor with Graves disease.

The CDR3 sequence: CASNGQGGYTQYF. CDR3 sequence (DNA): TGTGCCAGCAACGGACAGGGGGGCTATACGCAGTATTTT. The gene calls are TRBV2 and TRBJ2-3, with 10 nucleotides matching TRBD1. The germline CDR1 and CDR2 sequences are SNHLY and FYNNEI. V lost 7 bases and J lost 7; bases outside the gene matches: 5. The CDR3 spans 13 residues.